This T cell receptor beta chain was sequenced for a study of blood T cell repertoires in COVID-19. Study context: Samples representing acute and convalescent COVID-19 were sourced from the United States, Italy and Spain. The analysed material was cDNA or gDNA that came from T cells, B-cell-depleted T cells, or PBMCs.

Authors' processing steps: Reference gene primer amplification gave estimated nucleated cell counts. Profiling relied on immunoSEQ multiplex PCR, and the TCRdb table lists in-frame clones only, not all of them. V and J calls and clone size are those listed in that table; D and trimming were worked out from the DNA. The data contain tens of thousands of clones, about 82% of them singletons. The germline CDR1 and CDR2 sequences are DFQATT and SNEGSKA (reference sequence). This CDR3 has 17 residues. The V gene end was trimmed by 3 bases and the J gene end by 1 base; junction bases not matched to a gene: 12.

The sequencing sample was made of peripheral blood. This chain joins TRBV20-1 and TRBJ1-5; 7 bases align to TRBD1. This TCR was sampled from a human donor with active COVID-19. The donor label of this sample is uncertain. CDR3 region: CSASEGRQGQSNQPQHF. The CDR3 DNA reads TGCAGTGCTAGTGAAGGGAGACAGGGCCAGAGCAATCAGCCCCAGCATTTT.